The 25 T cell receptor beta chains in this list originate from one sample, sequenced in a study of blood T cell repertoires in COVID-19. The repertoire was sequenced with immunoSEQ multiplex PCR; TCRdb's copy has only in-frame clones and lacks some. This repertoire shows some 350,000 clones, about 88% found once; its top ten account for over 2.5%. The source material was peripheral blood. These receptors were collected from a human donor in a cohort sampled during active COVID-19.

The chain joins TRBV9 to TRBJ2-3; possible D gene TRBD2, 7 bases. The CDR3 covers 16 residues. Germline values: CDR1 SGDLS, CDR2 YYNGEE. V lost 1 base to trimming and J lost 6 bases, with 18 bases between them. CDR3 residues: CASSVRAGAGGDTQYF. The CDR3, as DNA: TGTGCCAGCAGCGTAAGGGCGGGGGCCGGCGGGGATACGCAGTATTTT. The full variable domain, its missing parts supplied by reference TRBV9 and TRBJ2-3, is DSGVTQTPKHLITATGQRVTLRCSPRSGDLSVYWYQQSLDQGLQFLIQYYNGEERAKGNILERFSAQQFPDLHSELNLSSLELGDSALYFCASSVRAGAGGDTQYFGPGTRLTVL.

This chain connects TRBV12-3 or TRBV12-4 to TRBJ1-1; D remains unclear. CDR3 length: 12 amino acids. Trimming took off 5 bases at V and 2 bases at J, with 6 bases between the two ends. CDR3 in amino acids: CASSLFNTEAFF. CDR3 coding DNA: TGTGCCAGCAGTCTTTTTAACACTGAAGCTTTCTTT.

The chain carries TRBV27 and TRBJ1-2; TRBD1 is a possible D gene (5 bases). CDR3 length: 13 amino acids. Trimming shortened V by 3 bases and J by 0 bases, and 5 bases separated the two germline ends. Germline CDR1 and CDR2: MNHEY and SMNVEV (reference sequence). CDR3 amino acids: CASSLTANYGYTF. The CDR3 DNA follows: TGTGCCAGCAGTTTGACAGCTAACTATGGCTACACCTTC.

The CDR3 DNA reads TGCAGTGCGAGTAGGGGGGAAGCTTTCTTT. Residues: CSASRGEAFF. V gene TRBV20-1 combines with J gene TRBJ1-1, with D possibly TRBD1 on 6 matching bases. This CDR3 has 10 residues. V was pared by 6 bases and J by 8 bases, with 10 bases between. CDR1 and CDR2 (germline): DFQATT, SNEGSKA (reference sequence).

This chain connects TRBV6-5 to TRBJ1-5, with 9 bases identical to TRBD1. Germline V gene sequence: CDR1 MNHEY, CDR2 SVGAGI. The CDR3 runs to 15 residues. The CDR3 is CAVGRQGDSGQPQHF. The CDR3 nucleotides read TGTGCTGTTGGCCGACAGGGGGATTCTGGTCAGCCCCAGCATTTT.

The genes are TRBV30 and TRBJ2-7; D is perhaps TRBD2 (7 bases). The CDR3 spans 14 residues. Trimming removed 0 bases from V and 3 bases from J, with 12 bases in between. Germline V gene lookup returns CDR1 GTSNPN and CDR2 SVGIG (reference sequence). The CDR3 DNA sequence: TGTGCCTGGAGTGTACGGGGGGCGTACTACGAGCAGTACTTC. Encoded protein: CAWSVRGAYYEQYF.

The chain links TRBV24-1 to TRBJ2-5; 8 nucleotides agree with TRBD2. This CDR3 comprises 17 residues. J lost 2 bases, V lost 9 bases, and 16 bases had no gene match. CDR1 is KGHDR, CDR2 SFDVKD, per germline. DNA for the CDR3: TGTGCCACCCTTCCTCGGGAGGGGGAAAACCAGCAAGAGACCCAGTACTTC. Translation gives CATLPREGENQQETQYF.

The chain links TRBV5-1 to TRBJ2-1, with 7 bases identical to TRBD1. The CDR3 runs to 16 residues. J gave up 5 bases and V 2 bases, and 10 bases lay outside the gene matches. Germline loops: CDR1 SGHRS, CDR2 YFSETQ. The chain's CDR3 is CASSFITGDTNNEQFF. As DNA, the CDR3 is TGCGCCAGCAGCTTCATCACAGGGGACACGAACAATGAGCAGTTCTTC.

J is TRBJ2-7 and V is TRBV18; 13 bases align to TRBD2. The trim removed 4 bases at V and 3 bases at J, leaving 3 bases unmatched. In germline, CDR1 is KGHSH, CDR2 LQKENI. The CDR3 has 15 residues. CDR3 amino acids: CASSRLAGGVYEQYF. CDR3 DNA: TGTGCCAGCTCACGACTAGCGGGAGGAGTCTACGAGCAGTACTTC.

J is TRBJ1-1 and V is TRBV6-5, with D possibly TRBD1 on 6 matching bases. Per germline, CDR1 MNHEY and CDR2 SVGAGI. Trimming took off 7 bases at V and 4 bases at J, with 13 bases between the two ends. The CDR3 totals 13 residues. The CDR3 is CASTRTASTEAFF. The DNA of the CDR3 is TGTGCCAGCACGAGGACAGCCTCCACTGAAGCTTTCTTT.

V gene TRBV6-6 combines with J gene TRBJ2-7, with 8 nucleotides matching TRBD2. Trimming removed 4 bases from V and 4 bases from J; junction bases left unmatched: 9. This CDR3 has 15 amino acids. The germline V gene has CDR1 MNHNY and CDR2 SVGAGI (reference sequence). DNA for the CDR3: TGTGCCAGCAGTTCCTCAGTTGGCGGGGGGTACGAGCAGTACTTC. It encodes CASSSSVGGGYEQYF.

With regard to this clone: The same CDR3 is also encoded by other DNA sequences in this sample. This chain uses TRBV18 with TRBJ2-1, with 7 bases that match TRBD1. Losses at the gene ends were 3 bases for V and 2 bases for J; bases not matched to a gene: 4. In germline, CDR1 is KGHSH, CDR2 LQKENI. The CDR3 covers 15 residues. CDR3 in DNA: TGTGCCAGCTCACCGAGACAGGGACCCTACAATGAGCAGTTCTTC. This encodes CASSPRQGPYNEQFF.

This chain links TRBV5-8 with TRBJ2-3; 11 nucleotides align to TRBD2. The trim removed 3 bases at V and 0 bases at J, leaving 3 bases unmatched. Per the germline V gene, CDR1 is SGHTS and CDR2 is YDEGEE. The CDR3 extends over 16 amino acids. The CDR3 DNA sequence: TGTGCCAGCAGCTCCTTAGCGGGAGGGAGCACAGATACGCAGTATTTT. Its protein is CASSSLAGGSTDTQYF. Full variable domain (rest looked up from reference TRBV5-8 and TRBJ2-3): EAGVTQSPTHLIKTRGQQATLRCSPISGHTSVYWYQQALGLGLQFLLWYDEGEERNRGNFPPRFSGRQFPNYSSELNVNALELEDSALYLCASSSLAGGSTDTQYFGPGTRLTVL.

The chain links TRBV4-2 to TRBJ1-6; 8 nucleotides align to TRBD1. The CDR3 has 15 amino acids. Trimming removed 5 bases from V and 8 bases from J; junction bases left unmatched: 8. CDR1 is LGHNA and CDR2 is YNFKEQ in the germline V gene. The CDR3 coding sequence is TGTGCCAGCAGCTACACTGGACAGGGAGATTCACCCCTCCACTTT. This gives the protein CASSYTGQGDSPLHF.

This clone was seen just once. V usage is TRBV6-5 and J usage is TRBJ2-2; D possibly corresponds to TRBD2 (5 bases). CDR1 is MNHEY and CDR2 is SVGAGI in the germline V gene. V lost 8 bases, J lost 2 bases, and 12 bases lay in between. The CDR3 consists of 14 residues. The CDR3 region is CASSTGFNTGELFF. CDR3 sequence (DNA): TGTGCCAGCTCTACGGGGTTCAACACCGGGGAGCTGTTTTTT.

The chain employs TRBV28 and TRBJ2-5; 8 bases are a match to TRBD2. This CDR3 comprises 19 residues. Germline CDR1 is MDHEN and CDR2 is SYDVKM. With V trimmed by 5 bases and J by 0 bases, 17 bases remained unmatched. CDR3 nucleotide sequence: TGTGCCAGCAGTCCTCGCGGAGGCGGGAGGCCTACTTACCAAGAGACCCAGTACTTC. This encodes CASSPRGGGRPTYQETQYF.

The genes are TRBV5-1 and TRBJ1-1; 7 nucleotides agree with TRBD1. V gave up 4 bases and J gave up 1 base; unmatched junction bases: 4. CDR1 and CDR2 from the germline V gene are SGHRS and YFSETQ. This CDR3 is 14 amino acids long. The CDR3 DNA is TGCGCCAGCAGCCCGCGGACAGGGAACACTGAAGCTTTCTTT. This codes for CASSPRTGNTEAFF. The variable domain in full, with the rest retrieved from reference TRBV5-1 and TRBJ1-1, is KAGVTQTPRYLIKTRGQQVTLSCSPISGHRSVSWYQQTPGQGLQFLFEYFSETQRNKGNFPGRFSGRQFSNSRSEMNVSTLELGDSALYLCASSPRTGNTEAFFGQGTRLTVV.

The CDR3 loop is CATSDILYNEQFF. The CDR3, as DNA: TGTGCCACCAGTGATATTTTATACAATGAGCAGTTCTTC. The J gene is TRBJ2-1, the V gene TRBV24-1; D is unresolved. Germline values: CDR1 KGHDR, CDR2 SFDVKD. The CDR3 runs to 13 residues. Trimming removed 3 bases from V and 4 bases from J, with 6 bases in between.

The chain is built from TRBV6-5 and TRBJ2-3; weak D call: TRBD2 (6 bases). This CDR3 region has 15 residues. Trimming shortened V by 10 bases and J by 4 bases, and 21 bases separated the two germline ends. Germline CDR1 and CDR2: MNHEY and SVGAGI. CDR3 in DNA: TGTGCCACGACCCCTCGGGGGAATCTCCCAGATACGCAGTATTTT. It yields the protein CATTPRGNLPDTQYF.

The V call is TRBV28, the J call TRBJ2-7; 8 nucleotides line up with TRBD1. Germline V gene lookup returns CDR1 MDHEN and CDR2 SYDVKM. The CDR3 length is 14 residues. V dropped 7 bases and J dropped 2; count of bases not matched to a gene: 7. CDR3 DNA: TGTGCCAGCACCCGGGACAGGCATACCTACGAGCAGTACTTC. As protein: CASTRDRHTYEQYF.

V is TRBV27 and J is TRBJ2-3; 7 nucleotides agree with TRBD2. Trimming cost V 5 bases and J 5 bases; bases outside gene matches: 13. The CDR3 extends over 16 amino acids. Germline V gives CDR1 MNHEY, CDR2 SMNVEV (reference sequence). CDR3 nucleotide sequence: TGTGCCAGCAGTCCGTCGAGCGGGGATAGGGGAGATACGCAGTATTTT. This translates into CASSPSSGDRGDTQYF.

V and J are TRBV5-5 and TRBJ2-1, with 12 bases lining up with TRBD2. The CDR3 runs 14 residues. Germline V lookup: CDR1 SGHKS, CDR2 YYEKEE (reference sequence). With 0 bases clipped from V and 11 bases from J, the junction kept 3 bases outside the gene matches. CDR3 residues: CASSLVLAGGQQFF. CDR3 coding DNA: TGTGCCAGCAGCTTGGTACTAGCGGGGGGCCAGCAGTTCTTC.

The sample holds a few counts of this clone. This chain links TRBV5-6 with TRBJ2-7; a possible D gene is TRBD2 (5 bases). CDR1 is SGHDT and CDR2 is YYEEEE in the germline V gene. The CDR3 contains 15 residues. V lost 0 bases to trimming and J lost 1 base, with 11 bases between them. The CDR3 DNA follows: TGTGCCAGCAGCTTGGGACTACCCTCTTCCTACGAGCAGTACTTC. Translation: CASSLGLPSSYEQYF. The variable domain in full, completed from reference TRBV5-6 and TRBJ2-7, reads DAGVTQSPTHLIKTRGQQVTLRCSPKSGHDTVSWYQQALGQGPQFIFQYYEEEERQRGNFPDRFSGHQFPNYSSELNVNALLLGDSALYLCASSLGLPSSYEQYFGPGTRLTVT.

The chain uses TRBV5-1 and TRBJ2-1; 9 bases agree with TRBD2. Germline V gene sequence: CDR1 SGHRS, CDR2 YFSETQ. V lost 4 bases and J lost 6; bases outside the gene matches: 8. The CDR3 contains 15 residues. The CDR3 region is CASSVLAGSLNEQFF. As DNA, the CDR3 is TGCGCCAGCAGCGTGCTAGCGGGGTCCCTCAATGAGCAGTTCTTC.

This sequence joins TRBV19 and TRBJ1-2, with a weak D call TRBD1 (6 bases). Germline CDR1 and CDR2: LNHDA and SQIVND (reference sequence). The CDR3 covers 16 residues. Between the trimmed V and J ends, which lost 3 bases and 5 bases, there was a span of 19 bases. The CDR3 loop is CASSISWISRGYGYTF. The CDR3 region has the DNA TGTGCCAGTAGTATCTCGTGGATCTCAAGGGGGTATGGCTACACCTTC.